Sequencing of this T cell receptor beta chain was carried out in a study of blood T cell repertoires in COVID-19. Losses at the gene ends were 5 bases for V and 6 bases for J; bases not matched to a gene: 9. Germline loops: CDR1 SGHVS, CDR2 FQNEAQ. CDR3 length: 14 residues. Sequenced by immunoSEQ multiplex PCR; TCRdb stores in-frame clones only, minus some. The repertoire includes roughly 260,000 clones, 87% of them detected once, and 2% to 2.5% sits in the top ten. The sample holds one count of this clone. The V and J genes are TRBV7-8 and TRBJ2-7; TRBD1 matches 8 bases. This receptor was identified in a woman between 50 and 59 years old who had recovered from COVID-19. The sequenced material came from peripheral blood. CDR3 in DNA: TGTGCCAGCAGCCCGCAGGGGGCGCTTGCCGAGCAGTACTTC. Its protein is CASSPQGALAEQYF.